In its sample, the clone carrying this TCR beta chain is medium-sized. Its antigen remains unknown. Between the mid-2010s and the late 2010s, patients underwent resection in Japan or China. The sample originates from a study of immune evolution from preneoplasia to lung adenocarcinoma. Notes on the study in general: From normal lung to invasive adenocarcinoma, top clone frequencies appeared to decrease.

The protocol was immunoSEQ multiplex PCR, while the TCRdb copy is restricted to in-frame clones and leaves out a portion. The data hold roughly 6,600 clones, with roughly 78% observed a single time. Germline lookup yields CDR1 SGDLS and CDR2 YYNGEE. Trimming took 0 bases from V and 4 from J; bases not matched to a gene: 1. This CDR3 contains 14 residues. The sequencing sample was made of FFPE adjacent normal lung tissue. The TCR was taken from a person aged 55-85 years with lung adenocarcinoma. The chain links TRBV9 to TRBJ2-5, with 9 bases aligning to TRBD2. The CDR3 DNA is TGTGCCAGCAGCGTAGGACTAGCGGTAGAGACCCAGTACTTC. Translated: CASSVGLAVETQYF.